This T cell receptor beta chain was captured in a study of T-cell memory formation after mild COVID-19. Overall study findings and caveats: Pre-infection memory contained some responding clones, which suggested that cross-reactive memory had joined. A second wave of clones peaked on day 37, and their SARS-CoV-2 specificity went unconfirmed.

The CDR3 totals 15 residues. Germline values: CDR1 SGHRS, CDR2 YFSETQ. V shed 0 bases and J 6 bases; nucleotides not matched to a gene: 6. 5'RACE primed from the constant segment yielded TCR alpha and TCR beta cDNA libraries bearing sample barcodes and UMIs. MiXCR, applied by TCRdb to the 5' RACE reads, yields one record per CDR3 protein. The sample has some 450,000 distinct CDR3 sequences; over 15% are singletons. In this sample, this clonotype turned up a few times. What it recognizes is unknown. The TCR comes from an adult woman who had mild COVID-19 (a few samples of this study predate the infection). Cell type and time point are not known. The sequenced sample consisted of PBMCs or a T cell subset sorted from them (not recorded which). The J gene is TRBJ2-1, the V gene TRBV5-1, with TRBD2 matching over 7 bases. Written as DNA, the CDR3 is TGCGCCAGCAGCTTGGTGGCGGGAGCGCTCAATGAGCAGTTCTTC. It is translated as CASSLVAGALNEQFF.